The text below deals with one TCR beta chain. Its antigen is currently unknown. These data are taken from a study of CD8+ T cells in alopecia areata. At the level of the study: At a dose of 5 to 10 mg twice daily, oral tofacitinib was given to treated patients.

Regarding treatment: oral pan-JAK inhibitor, 5-10 mg twice daily. The CDR3 is 11 residues long. Per germline, CDR1 LNHNV and CDR2 YYDKDF (reference sequence). Between the trimmed V and J ends, which lost 7 bases and 5 bases, there was a span of 8 bases. RNA was isolated and reverse transcribed to cDNA, the sequencing template. The repertoire was sequenced with immunoSEQ multiplex PCR; TCRdb's copy has only in-frame clones and lacks some. The table includes about 200,000 clones, 35% to 40% detected once. Study results and caveats: For lesional scalp, especially alopecia totalis/universalis, clonality was higher than in normal scalp.

The TCR originated in a human donor with alopecia areata. The V call is TRBV15, the J call TRBJ1-1; no definite D call. Sequences were derived from CD4+ T cells sorted from blood, sampled at approximately week 34, from a patient treated with tofacitinib. The CDR3 sequence: CATTKGTEAFF. The DNA of the CDR3 is TGTGCCACCACCAAAGGGACTGAAGCTTTCTTT. The whole variable domain, filled in from reference TRBV15 and TRBJ1-1, reads DAMVIQNPRYQVTQFGKPVTLSCSQTLNHNVMYWYQQKSSQAPKLLFHYYDKDFNNEADTPDNFQSRRPNTSFCFLDIRSPGLGDTAMYLCATTKGTEAFFGQGTRLTVV.